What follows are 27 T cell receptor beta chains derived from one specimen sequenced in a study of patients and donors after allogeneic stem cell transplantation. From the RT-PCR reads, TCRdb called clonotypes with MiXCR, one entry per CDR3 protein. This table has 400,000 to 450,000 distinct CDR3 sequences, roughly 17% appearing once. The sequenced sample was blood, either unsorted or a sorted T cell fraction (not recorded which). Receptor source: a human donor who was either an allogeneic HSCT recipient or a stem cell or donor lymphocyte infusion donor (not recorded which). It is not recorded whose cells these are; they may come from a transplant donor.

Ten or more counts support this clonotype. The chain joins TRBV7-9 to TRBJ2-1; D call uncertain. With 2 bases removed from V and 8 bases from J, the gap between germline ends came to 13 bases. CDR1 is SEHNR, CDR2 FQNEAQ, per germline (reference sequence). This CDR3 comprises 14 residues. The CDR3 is CASSLSPREDEQFF. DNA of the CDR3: TGTGCCAGCAGCTTATCCCCACGTGAGGATGAGCAGTTCTTC.

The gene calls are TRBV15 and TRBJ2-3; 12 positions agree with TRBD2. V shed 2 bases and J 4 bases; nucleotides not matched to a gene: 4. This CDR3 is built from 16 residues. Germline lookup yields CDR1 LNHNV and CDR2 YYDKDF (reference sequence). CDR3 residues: CATSRRLAGAPDTQYF. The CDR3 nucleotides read TGTGCCACCAGCAGAAGACTAGCGGGAGCGCCAGATACGCAGTATTTT.

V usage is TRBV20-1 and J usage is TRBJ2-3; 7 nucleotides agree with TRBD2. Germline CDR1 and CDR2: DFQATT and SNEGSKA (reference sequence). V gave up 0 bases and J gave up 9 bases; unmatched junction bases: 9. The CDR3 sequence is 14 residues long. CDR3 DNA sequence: TGCAGTGCTAGAGAATCGACTAGCCCGAACACGCAGTATTTT. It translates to CSARESTSPNTQYF.

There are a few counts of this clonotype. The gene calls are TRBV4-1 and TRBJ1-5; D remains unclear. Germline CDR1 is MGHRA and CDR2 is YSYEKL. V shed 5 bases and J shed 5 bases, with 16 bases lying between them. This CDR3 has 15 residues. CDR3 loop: CASSSVIPLDQPQHF. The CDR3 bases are TGCGCCAGCAGCTCGGTAATTCCTTTGGATCAGCCCCAGCATTTT.

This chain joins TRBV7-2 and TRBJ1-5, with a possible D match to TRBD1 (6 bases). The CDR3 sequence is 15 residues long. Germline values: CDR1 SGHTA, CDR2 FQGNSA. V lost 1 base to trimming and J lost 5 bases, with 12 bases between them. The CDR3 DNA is TGTGCCAGCAGCTTAGGCAGGGGTGGCGATCAGCCCCAGCATTTT. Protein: CASSLGRGGDQPQHF.

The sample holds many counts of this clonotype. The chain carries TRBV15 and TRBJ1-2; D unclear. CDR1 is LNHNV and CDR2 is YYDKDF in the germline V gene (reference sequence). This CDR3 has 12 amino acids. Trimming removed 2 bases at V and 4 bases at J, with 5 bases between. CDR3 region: CATSRSSYGYTF. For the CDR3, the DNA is TGTGCCACCAGCAGAAGTTCCTATGGCTACACCTTC.

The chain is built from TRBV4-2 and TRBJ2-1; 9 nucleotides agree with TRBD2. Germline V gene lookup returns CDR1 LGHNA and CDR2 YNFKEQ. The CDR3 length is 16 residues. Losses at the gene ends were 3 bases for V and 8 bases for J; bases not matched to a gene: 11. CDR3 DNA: TGTGCCAGCAGCCACCCGGGGAGTAGCGGGGGCTATGAGCAGTTCTTC. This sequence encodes CASSHPGSSGGYEQFF.

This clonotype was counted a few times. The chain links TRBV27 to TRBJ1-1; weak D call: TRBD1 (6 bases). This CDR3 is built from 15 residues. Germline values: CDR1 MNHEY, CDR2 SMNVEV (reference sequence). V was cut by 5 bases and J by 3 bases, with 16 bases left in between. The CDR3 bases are TGTGCCAGCAGTCCCTTCCGAGCAGGGGACACTGAAGCTTTCTTT. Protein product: CASSPFRAGDTEAFF.

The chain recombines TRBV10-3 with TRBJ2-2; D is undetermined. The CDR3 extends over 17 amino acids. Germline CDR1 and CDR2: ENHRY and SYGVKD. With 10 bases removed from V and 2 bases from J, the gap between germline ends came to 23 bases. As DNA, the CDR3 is TGTGCCACTAAGGAACAGCCCTCTTCGGCTAACACCGGGGAGCTGTTTTTT. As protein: CATKEQPSSANTGELFF.

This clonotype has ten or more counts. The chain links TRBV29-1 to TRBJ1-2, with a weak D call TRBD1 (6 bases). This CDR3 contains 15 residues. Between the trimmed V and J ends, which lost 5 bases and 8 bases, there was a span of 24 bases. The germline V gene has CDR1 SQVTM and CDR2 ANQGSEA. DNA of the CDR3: TGCAGCGTTACCCGATCTTCAGGACAGTTGCACGGCTACACCTTC. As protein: CSVTRSSGQLHGYTF.

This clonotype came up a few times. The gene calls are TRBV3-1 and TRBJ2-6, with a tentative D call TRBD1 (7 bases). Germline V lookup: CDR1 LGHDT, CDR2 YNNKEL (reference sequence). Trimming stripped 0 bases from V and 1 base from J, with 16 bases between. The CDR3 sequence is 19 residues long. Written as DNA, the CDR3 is TGTGCCAGCAGCCAAGATCTGCGCCAGGGGGGTTCTGGGGCCAACGTCCTGACTTTC. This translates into CASSQDLRQGGSGANVLTF. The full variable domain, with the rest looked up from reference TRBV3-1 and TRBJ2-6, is DTAVSQTPKYLVTQMGNDKSIKCEQNLGHDTMYWYKQDSKKFLKIMFSYNNKELIINETVPNRFSPKSPDKAHLNLHINSLELGDSAVYFCASSQDLRQGGSGANVLTFGAGSRLTVL.

The CDR3 coding sequence is TGTGCCAGCCGGGACAGGGGGTTCGGCTACACCTTC. Amino acids: CASRDRGFGYTF. This chain uses TRBV27 with TRBJ1-2, with 11 bases that match TRBD1. V gave up 8 bases and J gave up 8 bases; unmatched junction bases: 4. This CDR3 has 12 amino acids. Per the germline V gene, CDR1 is MNHEY and CDR2 is SMNVEV (reference sequence).

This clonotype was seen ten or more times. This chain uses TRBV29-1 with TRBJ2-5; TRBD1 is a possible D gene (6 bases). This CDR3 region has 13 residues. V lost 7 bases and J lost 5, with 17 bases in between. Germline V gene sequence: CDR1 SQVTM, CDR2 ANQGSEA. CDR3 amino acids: CSAGIQGGETQYF. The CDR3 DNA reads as TGCAGCGCGGGTATACAGGGCGGGGAGACCCAGTACTTC.

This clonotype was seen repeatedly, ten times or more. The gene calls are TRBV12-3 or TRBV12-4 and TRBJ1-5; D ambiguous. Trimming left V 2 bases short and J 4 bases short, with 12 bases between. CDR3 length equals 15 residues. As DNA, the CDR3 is TGTGCCAGCAGTTTATATGCAGGAATTAATCAGCCCCAGCATTTT. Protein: CASSLYAGINQPQHF.

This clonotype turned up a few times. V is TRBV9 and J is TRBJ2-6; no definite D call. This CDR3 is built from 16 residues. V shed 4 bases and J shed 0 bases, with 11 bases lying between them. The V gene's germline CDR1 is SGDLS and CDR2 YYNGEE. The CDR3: CASSPSGFSGANVLTF. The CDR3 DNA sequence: TGTGCCAGCAGCCCCTCCGGATTCTCTGGGGCCAACGTCCTGACTTTC.

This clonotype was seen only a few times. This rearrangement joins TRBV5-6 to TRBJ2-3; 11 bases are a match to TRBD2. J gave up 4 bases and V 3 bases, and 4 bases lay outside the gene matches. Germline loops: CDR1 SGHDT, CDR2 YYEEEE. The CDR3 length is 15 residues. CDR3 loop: CASSWILAGADTQYF. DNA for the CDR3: TGTGCCAGCAGCTGGATACTAGCGGGGGCAGATACGCAGTATTTT.

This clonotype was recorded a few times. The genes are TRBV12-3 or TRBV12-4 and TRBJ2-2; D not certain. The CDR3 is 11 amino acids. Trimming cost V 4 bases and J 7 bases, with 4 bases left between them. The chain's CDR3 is CASSWNGELFF. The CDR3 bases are TGTGCCAGCAGTTGGAACGGGGAGCTGTTTTTT.

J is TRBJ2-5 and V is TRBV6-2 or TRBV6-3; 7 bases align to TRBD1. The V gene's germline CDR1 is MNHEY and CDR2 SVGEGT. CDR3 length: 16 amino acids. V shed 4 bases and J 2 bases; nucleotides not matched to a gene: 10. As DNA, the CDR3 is TGTGCCAGCAGTTTTCCCGAACCGGGACAGCAAGAGACCCAGTACTTC. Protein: CASSFPEPGQQETQYF.

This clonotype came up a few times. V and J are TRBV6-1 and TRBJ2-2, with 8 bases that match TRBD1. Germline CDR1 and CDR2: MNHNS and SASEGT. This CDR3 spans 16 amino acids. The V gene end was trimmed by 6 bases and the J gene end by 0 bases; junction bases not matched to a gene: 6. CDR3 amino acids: CASRKPGQANTGELFF. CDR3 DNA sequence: TGTGCCAGCAGGAAACCGGGACAGGCGAACACCGGGGAGCTGTTTTTT.

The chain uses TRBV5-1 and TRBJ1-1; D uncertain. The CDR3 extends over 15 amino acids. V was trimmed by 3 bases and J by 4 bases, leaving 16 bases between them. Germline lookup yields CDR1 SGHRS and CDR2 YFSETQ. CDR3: CASSSQSRVPTEAFF. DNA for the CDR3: TGCGCCAGCAGCTCCCAGAGTCGGGTCCCCACTGAAGCTTTCTTT.

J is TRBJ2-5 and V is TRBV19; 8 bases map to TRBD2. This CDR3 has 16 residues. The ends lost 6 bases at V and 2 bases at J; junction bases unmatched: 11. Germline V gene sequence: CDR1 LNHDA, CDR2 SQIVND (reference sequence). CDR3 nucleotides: TGTGCCAGTAGCATTACTCGACTAGCGAGACAAGAGACCCAGTACTTC. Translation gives CASSITRLARQETQYF.

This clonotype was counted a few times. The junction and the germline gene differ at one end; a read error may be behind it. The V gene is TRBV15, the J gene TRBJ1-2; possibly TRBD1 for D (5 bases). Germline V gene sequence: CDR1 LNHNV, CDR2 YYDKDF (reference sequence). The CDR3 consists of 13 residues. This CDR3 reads CATSGEGNYGYTF. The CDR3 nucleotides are TGTGCCACCAGCGGAGAGGGGAACTATGGCTACACCTTC. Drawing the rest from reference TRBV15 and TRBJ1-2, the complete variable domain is DAMVIQNPRYQVTQFGKPVTLSCSQTLNHNVMYWYQQKSSQAPKLLFHYYDKDFNNEADTPDNFQSRRPNTSFCFLDIRSPGLGDTAMYLCATSGEGNYGYTFGSGTRLTVV.

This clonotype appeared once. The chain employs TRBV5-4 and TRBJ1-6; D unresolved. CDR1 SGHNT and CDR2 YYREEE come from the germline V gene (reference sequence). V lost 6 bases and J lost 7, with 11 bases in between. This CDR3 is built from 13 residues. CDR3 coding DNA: TGTGCCAGCACCACTACGGGGAATTCACCCCTCCACTTT. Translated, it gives CASTTTGNSPLHF. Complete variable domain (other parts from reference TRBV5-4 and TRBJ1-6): ETGVTQSPTHLIKTRGQQVTLRCSSQSGHNTVSWYQQALGQGPQFIFQYYREEENGRGNFPPRFSGLQFPNYSSELNVNALELDDSALYLCASTTTGNSPLHFGNGTRLTVT.

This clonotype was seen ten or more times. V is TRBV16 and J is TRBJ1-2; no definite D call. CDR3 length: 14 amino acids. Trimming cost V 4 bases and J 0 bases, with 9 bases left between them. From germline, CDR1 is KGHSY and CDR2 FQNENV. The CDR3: CASSPSSPNYGYTF. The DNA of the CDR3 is TGTGCCAGCAGCCCCTCGTCGCCTAACTATGGCTACACCTTC.

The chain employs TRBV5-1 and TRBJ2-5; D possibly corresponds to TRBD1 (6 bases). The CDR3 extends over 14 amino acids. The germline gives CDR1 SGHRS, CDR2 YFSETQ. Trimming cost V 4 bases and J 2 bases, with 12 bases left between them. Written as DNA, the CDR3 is TGCGCCAGCAGCCCACAGACAGGACAAGAGACCCAGTACTTC. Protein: CASSPQTGQETQYF.

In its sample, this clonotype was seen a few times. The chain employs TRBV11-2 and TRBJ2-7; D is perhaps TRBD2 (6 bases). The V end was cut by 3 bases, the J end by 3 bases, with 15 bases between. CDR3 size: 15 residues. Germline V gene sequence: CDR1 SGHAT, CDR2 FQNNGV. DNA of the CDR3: TGTGCCAGCAGCTTCACCGGGACTCTCCTCTACGAGCAGTACTTC. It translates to CASSFTGTLLYEQYF.

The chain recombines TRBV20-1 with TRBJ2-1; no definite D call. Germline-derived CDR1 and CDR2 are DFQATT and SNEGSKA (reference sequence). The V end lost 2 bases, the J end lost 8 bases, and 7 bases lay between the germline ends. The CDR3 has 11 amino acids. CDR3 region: CSARTGYEQFF. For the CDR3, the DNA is TGCAGTGCTAGAACCGGGTATGAGCAGTTCTTC.